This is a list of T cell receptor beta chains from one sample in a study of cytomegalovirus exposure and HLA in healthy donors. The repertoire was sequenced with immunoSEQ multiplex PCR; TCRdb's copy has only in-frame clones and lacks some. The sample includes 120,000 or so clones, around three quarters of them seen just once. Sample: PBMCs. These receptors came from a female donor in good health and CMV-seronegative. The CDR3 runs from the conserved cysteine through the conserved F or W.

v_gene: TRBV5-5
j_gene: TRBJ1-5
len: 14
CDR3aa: CASSSTGANQPQHF

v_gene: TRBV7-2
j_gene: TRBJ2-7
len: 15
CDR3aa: CASSLTRLAFDEQYF

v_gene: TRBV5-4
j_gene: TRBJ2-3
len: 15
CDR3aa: CASSLDRGVTDTQYF

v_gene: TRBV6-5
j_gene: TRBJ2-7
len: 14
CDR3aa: CASSAGTQVYEQYF

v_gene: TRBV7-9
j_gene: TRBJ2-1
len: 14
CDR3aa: CASSPRGGVGEQFF

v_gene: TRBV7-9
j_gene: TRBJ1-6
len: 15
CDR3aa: CASSSFDRESSPLHF

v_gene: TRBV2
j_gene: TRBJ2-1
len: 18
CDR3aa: CASSEGKLAGGGQNEQFF

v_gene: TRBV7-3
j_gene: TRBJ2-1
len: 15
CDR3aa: CASSSTSGSYNEQFF

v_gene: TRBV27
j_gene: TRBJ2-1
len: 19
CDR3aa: CASSLSPRTSGSVQAEQFF

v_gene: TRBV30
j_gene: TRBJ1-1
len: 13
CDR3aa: CAWRLQGGTEAFF

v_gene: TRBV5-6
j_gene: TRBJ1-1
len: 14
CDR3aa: CASSPIRQATEAFF

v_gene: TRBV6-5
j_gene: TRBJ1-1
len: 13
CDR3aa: CASSPNVRTEAFF

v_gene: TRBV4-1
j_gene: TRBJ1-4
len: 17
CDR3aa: CASSQFAGTATNEKLFF

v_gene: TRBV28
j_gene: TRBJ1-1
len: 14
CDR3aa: CASSSRFPGTEAFF

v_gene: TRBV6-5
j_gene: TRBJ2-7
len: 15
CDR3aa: CASSYSGTGGYEQYF

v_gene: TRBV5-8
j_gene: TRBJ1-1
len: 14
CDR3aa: CASSLPRSGTEAFF

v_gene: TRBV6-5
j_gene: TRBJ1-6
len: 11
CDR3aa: CASSSAGPLHF

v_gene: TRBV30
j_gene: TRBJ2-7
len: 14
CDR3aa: CAWTWGGLSYEQYF

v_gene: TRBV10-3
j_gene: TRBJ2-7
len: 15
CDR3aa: CAISFGTSGTYEQYF

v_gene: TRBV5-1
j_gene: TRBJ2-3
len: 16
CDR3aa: CASSLVLAGSTDTQYF

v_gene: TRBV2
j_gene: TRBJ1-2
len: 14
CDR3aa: CASSETRQSYGYTF

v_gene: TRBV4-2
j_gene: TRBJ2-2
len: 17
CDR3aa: CASSQDLGQVNTGELFF

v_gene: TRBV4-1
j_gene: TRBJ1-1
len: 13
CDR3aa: CASSHPGSAEAFF

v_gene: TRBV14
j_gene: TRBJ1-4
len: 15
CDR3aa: CASSHGTGFNEKLFF

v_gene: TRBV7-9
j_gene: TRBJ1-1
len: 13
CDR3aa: CASSNSDITEAFF

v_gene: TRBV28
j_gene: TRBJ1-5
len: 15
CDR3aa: CASRPGERGNQPQHF

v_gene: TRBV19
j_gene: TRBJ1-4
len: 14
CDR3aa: CASSGPGWNEKLFF

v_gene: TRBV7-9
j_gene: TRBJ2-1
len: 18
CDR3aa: CSSSLPSVAESSYNEQFF

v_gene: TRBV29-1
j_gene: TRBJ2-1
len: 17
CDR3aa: CSDHRGAGALTGNEQFF

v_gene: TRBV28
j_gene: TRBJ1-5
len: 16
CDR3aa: CASSLSVFSSNQPQHF

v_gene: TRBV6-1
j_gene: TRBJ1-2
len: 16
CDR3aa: CASSEAAGQVPRGYTF

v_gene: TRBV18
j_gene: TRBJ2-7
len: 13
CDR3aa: CASRRASLGEQYF